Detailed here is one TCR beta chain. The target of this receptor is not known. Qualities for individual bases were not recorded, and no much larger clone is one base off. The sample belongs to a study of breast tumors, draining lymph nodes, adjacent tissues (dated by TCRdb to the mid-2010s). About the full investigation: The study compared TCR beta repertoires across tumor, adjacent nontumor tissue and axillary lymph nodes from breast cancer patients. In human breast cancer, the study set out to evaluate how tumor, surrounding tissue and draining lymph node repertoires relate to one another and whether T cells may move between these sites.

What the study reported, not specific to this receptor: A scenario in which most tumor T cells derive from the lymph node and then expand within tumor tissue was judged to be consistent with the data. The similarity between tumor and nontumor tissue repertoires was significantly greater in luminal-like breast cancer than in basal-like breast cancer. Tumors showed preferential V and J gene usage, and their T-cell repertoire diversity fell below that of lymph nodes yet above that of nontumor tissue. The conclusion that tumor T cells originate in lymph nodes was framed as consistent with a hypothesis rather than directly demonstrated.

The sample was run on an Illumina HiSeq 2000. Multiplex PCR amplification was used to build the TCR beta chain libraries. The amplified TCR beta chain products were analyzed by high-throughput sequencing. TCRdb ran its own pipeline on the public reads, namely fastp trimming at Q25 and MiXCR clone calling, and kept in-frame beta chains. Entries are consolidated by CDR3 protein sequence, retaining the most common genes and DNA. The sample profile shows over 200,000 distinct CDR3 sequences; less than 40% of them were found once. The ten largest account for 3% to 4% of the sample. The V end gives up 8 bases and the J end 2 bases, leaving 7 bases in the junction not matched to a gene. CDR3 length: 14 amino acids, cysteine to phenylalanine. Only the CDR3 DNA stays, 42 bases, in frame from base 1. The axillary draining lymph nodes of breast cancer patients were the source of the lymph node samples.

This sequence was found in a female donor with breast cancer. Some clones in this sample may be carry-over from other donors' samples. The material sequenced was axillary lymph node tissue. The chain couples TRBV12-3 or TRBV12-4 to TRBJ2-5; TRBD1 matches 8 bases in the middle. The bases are TGTGCCAGCGGGACTGGGACAGGACAAGAGACCCAGTACTTC. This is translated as CASGTGTGQETQYF.